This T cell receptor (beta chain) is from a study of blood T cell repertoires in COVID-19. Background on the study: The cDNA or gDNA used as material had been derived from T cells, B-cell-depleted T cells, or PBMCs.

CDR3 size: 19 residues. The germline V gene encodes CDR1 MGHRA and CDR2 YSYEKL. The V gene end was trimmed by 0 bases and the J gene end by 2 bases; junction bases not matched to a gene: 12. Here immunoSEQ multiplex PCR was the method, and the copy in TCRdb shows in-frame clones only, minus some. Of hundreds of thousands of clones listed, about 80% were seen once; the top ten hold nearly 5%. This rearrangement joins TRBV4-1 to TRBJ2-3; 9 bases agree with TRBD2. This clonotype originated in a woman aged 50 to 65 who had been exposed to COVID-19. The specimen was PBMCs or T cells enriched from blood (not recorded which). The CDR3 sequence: CASSQDGSVAGALTDTQYF. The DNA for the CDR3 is TGCGCCAGCAGCCAAGATGGGTCCGTAGCGGGGGCCCTCACAGATACGCAGTATTTT.